The 32 T cell receptor beta chains below were found in one sample sequenced in a study of cytomegalovirus exposure and HLA in healthy donors (TCRdb year 2017). Library preparation was by the immunoSEQ multiplex PCR assay. A mixture of 60 forward primers for TCR Vbeta segments and 13 reverse primers for TCR Jbeta segments was used in the multiplex PCR. TCRdb limited this immuneACCESS table to in-frame rearrangements with V and J called. A share of clones is missing; checked studies link under half to unresolved V genes, and the rest is unexplained. Within this sample are 99,000 or so clones, with 70% to 80% of them counted one time only. 16% of the sample is in the top ten clones. The sequenced material came from PBMCs. These receptors originate from a man in his sixties in good health and CMV-seropositive.

The CDR3 coding sequence is TGTGCCAGCAGTGGGGACAGGGACTTCTTTCCCGGAAACACCATATATTTT. Translating it yields CASSGDRDFFPGNTIYF. This chain links TRBV6-4 with TRBJ1-3, with 9 positions matching TRBD1. Trimming took 4 bases from V and 4 from J; bases not matched to a gene: 11. The CDR3 runs 17 residues. In germline, CDR1 is MRHNA, CDR2 SNTAGT.

Comment on this clone: The same CDR3 arises from other DNA sequences in this sample as well. The rearrangement uses TRBV30 and TRBJ2-1; tentatively, D is TRBD2 (6 bases). Germline V gene sequence: CDR1 GTSNPN, CDR2 SVGIG (reference sequence). Between the trimmed V and J ends, which lost 2 bases and 10 bases, there was a span of 9 bases. CDR3 length equals 11 residues. CDR3 residues: CAWSPRGEQFF. The CDR3 nucleotides read TGTGCCTGGAGTCCCCGGGGGGAGCAGTTCTTC.

The V gene is TRBV2, the J gene TRBJ2-2; 7 bases are shared with TRBD1. Germline CDR1 is SNHLY and CDR2 is FYNNEI. The ends lost 4 bases at V and 4 bases at J; junction bases unmatched: 9. This CDR3 has 16 residues. CDR3 in amino acids: CASSGQGHELTGELFF. CDR3 DNA sequence: TGTGCCAGCAGTGGACAGGGACACGAACTCACCGGGGAGCTGTTTTTT.

The chain has TRBV7-9 and TRBJ2-3; 9 positions agree with TRBD2. V was pared by 5 bases and J by 7 bases, with 16 bases of the junction left unmatched. This CDR3 is 17 amino acids long. Germline CDR1 reads SEHNR; CDR2 reads FQNEAQ (reference sequence). The CDR3 DNA sequence: TGTGCCAGCAGCCCGAGGGGTAGCGGGGGACCCTTGTATACGCAGTATTTT. This encodes CASSPRGSGGPLYTQYF.

The rearrangement joins TRBV29-1 to TRBJ1-1; 7 bases agree with TRBD1. The CDR3 runs 13 residues. CDR1 and CDR2 (germline): SQVTM, ANQGSEA. The V and J ends lost 4 bases and 3 bases, in that order; junction bases with no gene match: 5. The CDR3 region has the DNA TGCAGCGTTGTGAGGGGGCCTGACACTGAAGCTTTCTTT. Protein sequence: CSVVRGPDTEAFF. Together with reference TRBV29-1 and TRBJ1-1, the CDR3 gives the full variable domain: SAVISQKPSRDICQRGTSLTIQCQVDSQVTMMFWYRQQPGQSLTLIATANQGSEATYESGFVIDKFPISRPNLTFSTLTVSNMSPEDSSIYLCSVVRGPDTEAFFGQGTRLTVV.

This clone was observed a few times. J is TRBJ2-7 and V is TRBV5-1, with 8 nucleotides matching TRBD1. Germline V lookup: CDR1 SGHRS, CDR2 YFSETQ. The CDR3 is made up of 13 amino acids. J gave up 2 bases and V 4 bases, and 2 bases lay outside the gene matches. The CDR3 DNA follows: TGCGCCAGCAGCCGGACAGGGCCCTACGAGCAGTACTTC. Its translation is CASSRTGPYEQYF.

This chain links TRBV15 with TRBJ1-2, with 7 bases aligning to TRBD1. V was clipped by 0 bases and J by 4 bases; unmatched bases: 5. Germline-derived CDR1 and CDR2 are LNHNV and YYDKDF (reference sequence). The CDR3 extends over 15 amino acids. The CDR3 loop reads CATSREIGTVYGYTF. As DNA, the CDR3 is TGTGCCACCAGCAGAGAAATTGGGACAGTCTATGGCTACACCTTC.

As regards this clone: One end of the junction fails to match germline, which may point to a read error. The chain recombines TRBV7-7 with TRBJ1-1, with D possibly TRBD1 on 5 matching bases. Germline V gene lookup returns CDR1 SSHAT and CDR2 FNYEAQ (reference sequence). The CDR3 is made up of 14 amino acids. CDR3 sequence (DNA): TGTGCTAGCAGCCCAGGGTTATCGAACACTGAAGCTTTCTTT. Protein product: CASSPGLSNTEAFF.

This clone showed up just a few times. The chain links TRBV4-1 to TRBJ2-7; 11 positions agree with TRBD1. Germline V gives CDR1 MGHRA, CDR2 YSYEKL. This CDR3 comprises 14 residues. V was clipped by 3 bases and J by 6 bases; unmatched bases: 4. CDR3 region: CASSHPGQGGEQYF. The CDR3, as DNA: TGCGCCAGCAGCCACCCGGGACAGGGGGGCGAGCAGTACTTC.

The rearrangement links TRBV6-1 to TRBJ1-3; maybe TRBD1 (5 bases). This CDR3 is built from 15 residues. V dropped 4 bases and J dropped 4 bases, with 14 bases sitting between them. Germline values: CDR1 MNHNS, CDR2 SASEGT. CDR3 bases: TGTGCCAGCAGTGGCAAGTGGGCAGGGGGAAACACCATATATTTT. Its protein is CASSGKWAGGNTIYF.

This rearrangement joins TRBV27 to TRBJ2-1; TRBD1 aligns across 7 bases. This CDR3 region has 12 residues. V trimming: 8 bases; J trimming: 7 bases; junction bases outside the gene matches: 5. Germline assignment: CDR1 MNHEY and CDR2 SMNVEV (reference sequence). CDR3 DNA: TGTGCCAGCGCCACAGGGGAGAATGAGCAGTTCTTC. The encoded protein is CASATGENEQFF.

The chain links TRBV6-5 to TRBJ1-4; no reliable D call. The germline V and J ends were trimmed by 4 bases and 0 bases, with 9 bases remaining between them. Germline values: CDR1 MNHEY, CDR2 SVGAGI. The CDR3 contains 15 residues. CDR3 residues: CASSLGGSTNEKLFF. In DNA, the CDR3 is TGTGCCAGCAGTTTAGGCGGATCAACTAATGAAAAACTGTTTTTT.

A single count supports this clone. The rearrangement uses TRBV10-3 and TRBJ2-1, with D possibly TRBD1 on 5 matching bases. Trimming took 6 bases from V and 4 from J, leaving 10 bases between them. From germline, CDR1 is ENHRY and CDR2 SYGVKD. This CDR3 comprises 13 residues. The CDR3 DNA reads as TGTGCCATCAGCATGACAGCGTACAATGAGCAGTTCTTC. Amino acids: CAISMTAYNEQFF.

The rearrangement uses TRBV6-5 and TRBJ2-5; D possibly corresponds to TRBD2 (5 bases). V lost 0 bases, J lost 0 bases, and 5 bases lay in between. The CDR3 has 14 residues. Germline V gene sequence: CDR1 MNHEY, CDR2 SVGAGI. CDR3 nucleotides: TGTGCCAGCAGTTACTCGCGGGACCAAGAGACCCAGTACTTC. Protein sequence: CASSYSRDQETQYF.

This clone is a singleton in its sample. The V gene is TRBV7-2, the J gene TRBJ2-1, with D possibly being TRBD1 (5 bases). Germline-derived CDR1 and CDR2 are SGHTA and FQGNSA. The CDR3 totals 15 residues. Trimming stripped 5 bases from V and 0 bases from J, with 11 bases between. CDR3 sequence: CASSRRQSSYNEQFF. In DNA form, the CDR3 reads TGTGCCAGCAGCCGGCGACAGAGCTCCTACAATGAGCAGTTCTTC.

The chain employs TRBV27 and TRBJ1-3; no clear D. The end of the DNA is better explained by TRBJ2-2, so the J call may be wrong. Germline V gene sequence: CDR1 MNHEY, CDR2 SMNVEV (reference sequence). The CDR3 runs to 14 residues. This chain's CDR3 is CASSFQQHTGELFF. The CDR3 DNA is TGTGCCAGCAGTTTCCAACAGCACACCGGGGAGCTGTTTTTT.

The chain uses TRBV6-1 and TRBJ1-5; the match to TRBD1 covers 9 bases. V lost 1 base, J lost 3 bases, and 10 bases stayed unmatched. CDR1 and CDR2 from the germline V gene are MNHNS and SASEGT. The CDR3 sequence is 18 residues long. Here the CDR3 DNA reads TGTGCCAGCAGTGAAGGTAGCTTGGGACAGGGCTTCAATCAGCCCCAGCATTTT. Its translation is CASSEGSLGQGFNQPQHF.

V and J are TRBV5-1 and TRBJ1-1; D not resolved. V was pared by 4 bases and J by 2 bases, with 9 bases between. CDR1 and CDR2 from the germline V gene are SGHRS and YFSETQ. This CDR3 contains 13 residues. The CDR3 loop is CASSAGGNTEAFF. Written as DNA, the CDR3 is TGCGCCAGCAGCGCGGGCGGTAACACTGAAGCTTTCTTT.

The rearrangement uses TRBV29-1 and TRBJ2-5; weak D call: TRBD1 (5 bases). Trimming took 4 bases from V and 5 from J, leaving 14 bases between them. This CDR3 is 13 amino acids long. In germline, CDR1 is SQVTM, CDR2 ANQGSEA. The CDR3 is CSVGTPGEETQYF. For the CDR3, the DNA is TGCAGCGTTGGGACACCTGGAGAGGAGACCCAGTACTTC.

As concerns this clone: The junction differs from germline at one of its ends, possibly a read error. The chain carries TRBV2 and TRBJ2-5; TRBD1 aligns across 9 bases. The CDR3 totals 11 residues. Germline assignment: CDR1 SNHLY and CDR2 FYNNEI. DNA of the CDR3: TGTGCCAGCAGTGGGGCGACAGGGGGGCACTTC. It yields the protein CASSGATGGHF.

The CDR3 loop reads CASSLELAGAHTDTQYF. CDR3 bases: TGTGCCAGCAGCTTGGAACTAGCGGGGGCCCACACAGATACGCAGTATTTT. J is TRBJ2-3 and V is TRBV5-6; 11 nucleotides align to TRBD2. CDR1 SGHDT and CDR2 YYEEEE come from the germline V gene. The CDR3 is 17 amino acids. V trimming: 0 bases; J trimming: 2 bases; junction bases outside the gene matches: 5.

The chain recombines TRBV5-1 with TRBJ2-6, with 11 bases fitting TRBD1. Germline CDR1 is SGHRS and CDR2 is YFSETQ. V gave up 5 bases and J gave up 6 bases; unmatched junction bases: 16. The CDR3 loop spans 19 amino acids. DNA of the CDR3: TGCGCCAGCAGGGACAGGGGGCAAACAACGACCCTACAGGCCAACGTCCTGACTTTC. It yields the protein CASRDRGQTTTLQANVLTF.

V is TRBV30 and J is TRBJ2-2; the D gene is possibly TRBD1 (5 bases). The CDR3 has 18 residues. V was trimmed by 0 bases and J by 0 bases, leaving 17 bases between them. CDR1 and CDR2 from the germline V gene are GTSNPN and SVGIG (reference sequence). This CDR3 is CAWSVPLQRGTNTGELFF. The CDR3 DNA follows: TGTGCCTGGAGTGTACCCCTACAAAGGGGAACGAACACCGGGGAGCTGTTTTTT.

A note on this clone: At one of its ends the junction is not consistent with the germline gene, which may arise from a read error. The chain joins TRBV7-9 to TRBJ2-1; D remains unclear. Germline lookup yields CDR1 SEHNR and CDR2 FQNEAQ (reference sequence). The CDR3 covers 12 residues. CDR3 in amino acids: CASRLVRNEQFF. The CDR3 DNA reads TGTGCCAGCAGATTAGTGAGGAATGAGCAGTTCTTC.

This clone was seen only a few times. The V call is TRBV18, the J call TRBJ2-5; TRBD2 might be the D (5 bases). The J call is doubtful: the DNA matches TRBJ2-7 better. Per germline, CDR1 KGHSH and CDR2 LQKENI. This CDR3 spans 13 amino acids. In nucleotides, the CDR3 is TGTGCCAGCTCACCTAATCGGGGTTACGAGCAGTACTTC. Its protein is CASSPNRGYEQYF.

The V and J genes are TRBV30 and TRBJ2-7; 7 bases are a match to TRBD2. With V trimmed by 0 bases and J by 2 bases, 10 bases remained unmatched. Germline lookup yields CDR1 GTSNPN and CDR2 SVGIG (reference sequence). This CDR3 region has 16 residues. DNA of the CDR3: TGTGCCTGGAGTGTAGGTGGGGCAGGGAGGGCCTACGAGCAGTACTTC. It encodes CAWSVGGAGRAYEQYF. Complete variable domain (other parts from reference TRBV30 and TRBJ2-7): SQTIHQWPATLVQPVGSPLSLECTVEGTSNPNLYWYRQAAGRGLQLLFYSVGIGQISSEVPQNLSASRPQDRQFILSSKKLLLSDSGFYLCAWSVGGAGRAYEQYFGPGTRLTVT.

In DNA form, the CDR3 reads TGTGCCAGCAGCGTAGAGCGGAGGGATGACTGGACAAGCGGGGGGCTACACAATGAGCAGTTCTTC. This gives the protein CASSVERRDDWTSGGLHNEQFF. This sequence joins TRBV9 and TRBJ2-1; 9 bases match TRBD2. The length of the CDR3 is 22 residues. The V and J ends lost 0 bases and 5 bases, in that order; junction bases with no gene match: 24. The germline V gene has CDR1 SGDLS and CDR2 YYNGEE.

The chain combines TRBV27 with TRBJ2-1; 7 positions agree with TRBD1. The V gene's germline CDR1 is MNHEY and CDR2 SMNVEV (reference sequence). This CDR3 is built from 17 residues. Trimming took 5 bases from V and 5 from J; bases not matched to a gene: 15. CDR3 bases: TGTGCCAGCAGTAGGGGGACAGCTACTTTTGATAACAATGAGCAGTTCTTC. It specifies CASSRGTATFDNNEQFF.

This clone was recorded only once. This chain connects TRBV28 to TRBJ1-5, with D unresolved. The V and J ends lost 5 bases and 6 bases respectively, with 23 bases between them. CDR3 size: 17 residues. The germline V gene has CDR1 MDHEN and CDR2 SYDVKM. DNA of the CDR3: TGTGCCAGCAGTCAAAAACGGTGGGCTTTGAGGGTTCAGCCCCAGCATTTT. Its translation is CASSQKRWALRVQPQHF.

The chain uses TRBV5-4 and TRBJ2-6, with a possible D match to TRBD1 (5 bases). V was trimmed by 4 bases and J by 0 bases, leaving 23 bases between them. The CDR3 is 20 residues long. Germline CDR1 and CDR2: SGHNT and YYREEE (reference sequence). CDR3 nucleotide sequence: TGTGCCAGCAGCGGGGCATTGGGGTCTCAACCTCTCTCTGGGGCCAACGTCCTGACTTTC. It yields the protein CASSGALGSQPLSGANVLTF.

The chain recombines TRBV9 with TRBJ2-1, with TRBD2 matching over 9 bases. Germline V lookup: CDR1 SGDLS, CDR2 YYNGEE. This CDR3 is 13 amino acids long. V shed 4 bases, J shed 8 bases, and the junction held 4 bases outside the gene matches. The CDR3 DNA is TGTGCCAGCAGCCTAGCGGGGATCCATGAGCAGTTCTTC. Protein: CASSLAGIHEQFF.

V is TRBV27 and J is TRBJ2-5, with 11 bases lining up with TRBD2. Near its end, the DNA agrees better with TRBJ2-7, so the J call may be wrong. The CDR3 is 16 residues long. CDR1 is MNHEY, CDR2 SMNVEV, per germline (reference sequence). The CDR3 spells CASRWASGGPTYEQYF. CDR3 in DNA: TGTGCCAGCAGGTGGGCTAGCGGGGGGCCGACCTACGAGCAGTACTTC.